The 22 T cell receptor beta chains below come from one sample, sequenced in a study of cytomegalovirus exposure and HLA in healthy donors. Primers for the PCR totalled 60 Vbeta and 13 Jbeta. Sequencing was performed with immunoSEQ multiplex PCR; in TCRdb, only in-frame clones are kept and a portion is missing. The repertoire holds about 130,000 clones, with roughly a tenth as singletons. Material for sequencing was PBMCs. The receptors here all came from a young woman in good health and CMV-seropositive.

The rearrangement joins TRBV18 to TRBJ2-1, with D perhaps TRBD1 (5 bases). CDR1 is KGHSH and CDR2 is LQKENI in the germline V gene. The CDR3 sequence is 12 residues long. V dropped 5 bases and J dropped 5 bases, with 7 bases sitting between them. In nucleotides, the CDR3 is TGTGCCAGCTCATCAGGGAACAATGAGCAGTTCTTC. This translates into CASSSGNNEQFF.

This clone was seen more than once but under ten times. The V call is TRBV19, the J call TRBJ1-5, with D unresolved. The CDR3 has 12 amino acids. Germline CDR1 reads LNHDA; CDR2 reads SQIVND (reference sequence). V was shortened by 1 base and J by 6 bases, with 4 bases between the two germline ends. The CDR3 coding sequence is TGTGCCAGTAGTATAGCTTCTCAGCCCCAGCATTTT. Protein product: CASSIASQPQHF.

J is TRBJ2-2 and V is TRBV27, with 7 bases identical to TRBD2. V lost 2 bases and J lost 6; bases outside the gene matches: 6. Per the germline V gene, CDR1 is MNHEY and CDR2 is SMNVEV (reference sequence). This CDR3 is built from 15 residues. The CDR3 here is CASSLLGLVSGELFF. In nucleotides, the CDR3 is TGTGCCAGCAGTTTACTCGGACTAGTCTCCGGGGAGCTGTTTTTT.

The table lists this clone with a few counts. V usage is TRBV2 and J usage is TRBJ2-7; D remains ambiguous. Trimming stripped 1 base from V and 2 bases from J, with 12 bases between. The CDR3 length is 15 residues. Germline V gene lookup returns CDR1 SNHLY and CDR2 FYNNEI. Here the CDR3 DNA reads TGTGCCAGCAGTGAAGGGTGGGCACCAACCTACGAGCAGTACTTC. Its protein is CASSEGWAPTYEQYF.

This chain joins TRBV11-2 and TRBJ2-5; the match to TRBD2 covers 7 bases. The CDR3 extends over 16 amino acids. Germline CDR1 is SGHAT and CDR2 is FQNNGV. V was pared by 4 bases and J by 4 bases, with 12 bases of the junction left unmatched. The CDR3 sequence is CASSYTWEGGSETQYF. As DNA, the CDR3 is TGTGCCAGCAGCTATACGTGGGAGGGCGGTTCAGAGACCCAGTACTTC.

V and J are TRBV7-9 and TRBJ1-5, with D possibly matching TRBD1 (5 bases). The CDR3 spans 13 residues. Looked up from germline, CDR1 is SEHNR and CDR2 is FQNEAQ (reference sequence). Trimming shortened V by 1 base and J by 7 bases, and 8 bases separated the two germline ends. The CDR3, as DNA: TGTGCCAGCAGCTTAGGGGGGGAGCAGCCCCAGCATTTT. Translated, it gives CASSLGGEQPQHF. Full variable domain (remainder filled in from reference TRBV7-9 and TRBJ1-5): DTGVSQNPRHKITKRGQNVTFRCDPISEHNRLYWYRQTLGQGPEFLTYFQNEAQLEKSRLLSDRFSAERPKGSFSTLEIQRTEQGDSAMYLCASSLGGEQPQHFGDGTRLSIL.

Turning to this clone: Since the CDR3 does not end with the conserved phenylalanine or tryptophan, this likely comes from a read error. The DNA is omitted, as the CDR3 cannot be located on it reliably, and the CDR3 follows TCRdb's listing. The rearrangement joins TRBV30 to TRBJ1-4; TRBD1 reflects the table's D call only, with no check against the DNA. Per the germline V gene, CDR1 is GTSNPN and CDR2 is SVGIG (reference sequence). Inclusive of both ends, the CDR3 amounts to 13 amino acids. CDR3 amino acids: CAWSAGSNEKMFL.

The CDR3 DNA sequence: TGTGCCTGGAGTGTTTCCAGGAGGAAAATCACAGAGACCCAGTACTTC. This codes for CAWSVSRRKITETQYF. J is TRBJ2-5 and V is TRBV30; perhaps TRBD2 as D (5 bases). The germline V gene encodes CDR1 GTSNPN and CDR2 SVGIG (reference sequence). This CDR3 region has 16 residues. The V end lost 0 bases, the J end lost 4 bases, and 18 bases lay between the germline ends. Full variable domain (outside the CDR3, taken from reference TRBV30 and TRBJ2-5): SQTIHQWPATLVQPVGSPLSLECTVEGTSNPNLYWYRQAAGRGLQLLFYSVGIGQISSEVPQNLSASRPQDRQFILSSKKLLLSDSGFYLCAWSVSRRKITETQYFGPGTRLLVL.

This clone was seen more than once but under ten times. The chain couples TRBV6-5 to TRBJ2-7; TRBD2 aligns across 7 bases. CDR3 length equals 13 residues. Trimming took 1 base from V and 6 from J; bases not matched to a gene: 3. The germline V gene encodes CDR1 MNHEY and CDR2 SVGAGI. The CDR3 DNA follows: TGTGCCAGCAGTTACTGGGAGGGGTGCGAGCAGTACTTC. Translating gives CASSYWEGCEQYF.

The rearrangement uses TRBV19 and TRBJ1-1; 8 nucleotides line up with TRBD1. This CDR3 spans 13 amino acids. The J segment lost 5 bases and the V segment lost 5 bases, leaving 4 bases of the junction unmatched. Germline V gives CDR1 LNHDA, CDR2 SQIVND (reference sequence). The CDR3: CASSRDRKTEAFF. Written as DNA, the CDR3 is TGTGCCAGTAGTCGGGACAGGAAAACTGAAGCTTTCTTT.

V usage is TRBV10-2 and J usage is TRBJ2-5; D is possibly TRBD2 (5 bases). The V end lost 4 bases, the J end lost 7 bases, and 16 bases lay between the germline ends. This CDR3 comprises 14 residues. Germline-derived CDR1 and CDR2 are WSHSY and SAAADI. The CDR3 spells CASSVWKNEGTQYF. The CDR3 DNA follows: TGCGCCAGCAGTGTCTGGAAGAATGAGGGGACCCAGTACTTC.

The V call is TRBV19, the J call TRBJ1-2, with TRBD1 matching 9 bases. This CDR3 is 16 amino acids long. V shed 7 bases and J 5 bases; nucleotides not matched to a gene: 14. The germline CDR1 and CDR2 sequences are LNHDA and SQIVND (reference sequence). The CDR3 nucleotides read TGTGCCAGTAACCCCAAAAGACAGGGGGGCAGATATGGCTACACCTTC. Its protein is CASNPKRQGGRYGYTF.

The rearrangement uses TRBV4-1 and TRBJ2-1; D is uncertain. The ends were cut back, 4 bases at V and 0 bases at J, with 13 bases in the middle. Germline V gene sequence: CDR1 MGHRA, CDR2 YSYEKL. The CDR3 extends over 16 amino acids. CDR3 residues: CASSRVDLISYNEQFF. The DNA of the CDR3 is TGCGCCAGCAGCCGGGTCGACTTAATCTCCTACAATGAGCAGTTCTTC.

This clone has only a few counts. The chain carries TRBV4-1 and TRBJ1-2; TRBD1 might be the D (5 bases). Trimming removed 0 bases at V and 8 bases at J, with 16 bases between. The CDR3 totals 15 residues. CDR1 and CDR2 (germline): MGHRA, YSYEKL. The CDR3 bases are TGCGCCAGCAGCCAAGATGGTTTAGGGGCTGGCGGCTACACCTTC. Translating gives CASSQDGLGAGGYTF.

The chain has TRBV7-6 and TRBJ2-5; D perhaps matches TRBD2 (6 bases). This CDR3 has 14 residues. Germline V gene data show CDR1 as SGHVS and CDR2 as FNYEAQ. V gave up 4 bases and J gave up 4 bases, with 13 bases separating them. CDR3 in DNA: TGTGCCAGCAGCTCGGACCCGGGAGTAGAGACCCAGTACTTC. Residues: CASSSDPGVETQYF. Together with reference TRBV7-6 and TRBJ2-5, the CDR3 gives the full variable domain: GAGVSQSPRYKVTKRGQDVALRCDPISGHVSLYWYRQALGQGPEFLTYFNYEAQQDKSGLPNDRFSAERPEGSISTLTIQRTEQRDSAMYRCASSSDPGVETQYFGPGTRLLVL.

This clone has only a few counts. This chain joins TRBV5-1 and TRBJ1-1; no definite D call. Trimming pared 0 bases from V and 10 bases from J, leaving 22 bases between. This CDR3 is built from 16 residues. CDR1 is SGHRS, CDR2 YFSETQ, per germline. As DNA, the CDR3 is TGCGCCAGCAGCTTGGCGCCGGACTTCGTAGTAGGGAGAGCTTTCTTT. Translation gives CASSLAPDFVVGRAFF.

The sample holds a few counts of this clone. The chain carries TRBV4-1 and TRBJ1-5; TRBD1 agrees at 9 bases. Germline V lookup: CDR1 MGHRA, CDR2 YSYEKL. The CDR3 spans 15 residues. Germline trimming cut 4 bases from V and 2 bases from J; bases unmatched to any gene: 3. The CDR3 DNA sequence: TGCGCCAGCAGCCCCCGGACAGGGGGCAATCAGCCCCAGCATTTT. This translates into CASSPRTGGNQPQHF.

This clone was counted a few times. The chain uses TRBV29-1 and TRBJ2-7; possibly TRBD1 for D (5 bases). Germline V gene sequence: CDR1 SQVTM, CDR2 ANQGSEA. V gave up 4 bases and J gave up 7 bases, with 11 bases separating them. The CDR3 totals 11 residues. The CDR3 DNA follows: TGCAGCGTTGCTGGGGCTGGGGAGCAGTACTTC. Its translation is CSVAGAGEQYF.

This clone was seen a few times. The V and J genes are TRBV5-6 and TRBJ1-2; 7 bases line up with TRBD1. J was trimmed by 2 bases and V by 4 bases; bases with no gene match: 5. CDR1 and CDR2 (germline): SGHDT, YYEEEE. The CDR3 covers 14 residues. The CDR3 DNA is TGTGCCAGCAGCCCGGACAGGCAAAACTATGGCTACACCTTC. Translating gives CASSPDRQNYGYTF.

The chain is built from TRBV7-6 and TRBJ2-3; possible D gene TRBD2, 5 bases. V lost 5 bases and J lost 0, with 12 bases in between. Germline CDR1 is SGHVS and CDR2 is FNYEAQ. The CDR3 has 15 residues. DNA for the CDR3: TGTGCCAGCAGCCCAAGCGGCGTAAGCACAGATACGCAGTATTTT. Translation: CASSPSGVSTDTQYF.

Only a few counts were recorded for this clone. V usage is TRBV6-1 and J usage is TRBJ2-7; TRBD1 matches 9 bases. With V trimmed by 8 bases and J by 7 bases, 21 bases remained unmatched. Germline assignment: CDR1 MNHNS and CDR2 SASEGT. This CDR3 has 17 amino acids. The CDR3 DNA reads TGTGCCAGCCGTGTCCTTAGGGGACAGGGTTGGTGTAGTGAGCAGTACTTC. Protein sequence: CASRVLRGQGWCSEQYF.

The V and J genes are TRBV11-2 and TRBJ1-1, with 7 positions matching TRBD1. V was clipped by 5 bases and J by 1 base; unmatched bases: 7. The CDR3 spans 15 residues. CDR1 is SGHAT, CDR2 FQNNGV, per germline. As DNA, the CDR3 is TGTGCCAGCAGCCATCGGACAGGACCGAACACTGAAGCTTTCTTT. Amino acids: CASSHRTGPNTEAFF.